This is a list of T cell receptor beta chains from one sample in a study of tumor-infiltrating lymphocytes in primary liver carcinoma. TCRdb redid the calling of the multiplex PCR reads with MiXCR, one entry per CDR3 protein. The sample records approximately 80,000 distinct CDR3 sequences, under 75% being singletons. The sequenced material came from tumor-adjacent normal liver tissue. These receptors originate from a man between 35 and 55 years old with primary liver carcinoma and hepatitis B virus infection. Each CDR3 is given with its conserved first and last residue. The D gene is left open where the match is weak. Rows give clone size only sometimes, using once, few, many, or a class for an expanded clone.

D gene,clone size,V gene,J gene,CDR3 DNA,CDR3 protein
.,.,TRBV6-2/TRBV6-3,TRBJ2-2,TGTGCCAGTCGGACGCGACCAAACACCGGGGAGCTGTTTTTT,CASRTRPNTGELFF
.,.,TRBV5-5,TRBJ2-1,TGTGCCAGCAGTTTGGTTCCCAGACGGTACAATGAGCAGCTCTTC,CASSLVPRRYNEQLF
.,.,TRBV4-2,TRBJ1-2,TGTGCCGGCAGCCAAGAAACCGCCCAGGGGCTTAACTATGGCTACAACTTC,CAGSQETAQGLNYGYNF
TRBD2,.,TRBV6-1,TRBJ2-2,TGTGCCAGCAGTGGACTAGCGGGAATGGTCGGGAATCTGTTTTTT,CASSGLAGMVGNLFF
.,.,TRBV7-8,TRBJ2-2,TGTGCCGGCAGCTTAGAAATCGGGGAACTGTTTTTT,CAGSLEIGELFF
TRBD2,many,TRBV12-3/TRBV12-4,TRBJ2-2,TGTGCCAGCAGCCGTCAATTAGCGGGAGGGCCGTCCGGGGAGCTGTTTTTT,CASSRQLAGGPSGELFF
.,.,TRBV4-1,TRBJ2-2,TGCGTCAGCAGCCTCGCTAGCTCCTCCGGGGAGCTGTTTTTT,CVSSLASSSGELFF
.,.,TRBV11-1,TRBJ2-1,TGTGCCAGCAACTTAGCGGATAGGGCGTACTATAATGAGCAGTTCTTC,CASNLADRAYYNEQFF
.,.,TRBV4-1,TRBJ1-4,TGCGCCAGCAGCCAAGACACAGGATTAAATGAAAAACTGTTTTTT,CASSQDTGLNEKLFF
TRBD1,.,TRBV6-6,TRBJ1-6,TGTGCCAGCACCCACACAGGGGGAAGTTCACCCCTCCACTTT,CASTHTGGSSPLHF
TRBD2,.,TRBV29-1,TRBJ2-1,TGCAGCGTTGAATGGGGGAGTGGGGACTACGATGAGCAGTTCTTC,CSVEWGSGDYDEQFF
.,.,TRBV5-1,TRBJ2-7,TGCGCCAGCAGCTTGGAGCCAACGGGTGCCTACGAGCAGTACTTC,CASSLEPTGAYEQYF
.,many,TRBV10-3,TRBJ1-4,TGTGCCACTAGGGGTAGCCTAAATGAAAAACTGTTTTTT,CATRGSLNEKLFF
.,few,TRBV10-3,TRBJ1-4,TGTGCCATCAGTGACCCCGCTTCGGTCAGGGAAAAACTGTTTTTT,CAISDPASVREKLFF
TRBD2,.,TRBV7-9,TRBJ2-2,TGTGCCAGCAGCTTAGGACTAGCTGGCACCTGGGAGATGTTTTTT,CASSLGLAGTWEMFF
.,once,TRBV10-2,TRBJ1-2,TGTGCCACCTCGGGGCAGTCAGCTAACTATAGCTACACCTTC,CATSGQSANYSYTF
.,once,TRBV9,TRBJ1-1,TGTGCCAACAGCGAAACAGGGATCACTGAAGCTTTCTTT,CANSETGITEAFF
TRBD1,once,TRBV6-6,TRBJ1-3,TGTGCCAGCAGCAGATCAACAGGGGGCACTGGAAACACCATATATTTT,CASSRSTGGTGNTIYF
.,.,TRBV12-3/TRBV12-4,TRBJ1-5,TGTGCCAGCAGTTTAGATGAGGGCAATCAGTCCCACCATTTT,CASSLDEGNQSHHF
.,.,TRBV6-2/TRBV6-3,TRBJ2-4,TGTGCCAACAGTTACTCAATGACCAGCGAATCATACTTC,CANSYSMTSESYF
TRBD1,.,TRBV20-1,TRBJ2-3,TGCAGCGTGGACAGGGGTAACACAGATACGCAGTATTTT,CSVDRGNTDTQYF
.,once,TRBV9,TRBJ2-7,TGTGCCAGCAGCCCAGGAAACAGGGCCATCGAGCAGTACTTC,CASSPGNRAIEQYF
TRBD2,once,TRBV5-4,TRBJ2-1,TGTGCCAGCAGCCTTGGACTAGTGGGAGAAGATGAGCAGTTCTTC,CASSLGLVGEDEQFF
.,.,TRBV11-2,TRBJ2-2,TGTGCCATCAGCTTACAGGGGGGGGCCTGGGAGCCGTTTTTT,CAISLQGGAWEPFF